Below are 9 T cell receptor beta chains sequenced from a single sample in a study of PD-1 blockade in mismatch repair-deficient tumors. The assay was immunoSEQ multiplex PCR, and TCRdb's table has in-frame clones only and misses some. The sample contains 76,000 or so clones, approximately 78% of which appear only once. The sample in question was peripheral blood, obtained 44 weeks after starting pembrolizumab. These receptors were obtained from an adult with mismatch repair-deficient cancer.

V is TRBV4-1 and J is TRBJ2-7; 11 bases match TRBD2. The junction had 4 bases not matched to a gene; V was cut back by 1 base and J by 2 bases. Germline V CDR1 and CDR2: MGHRA, YSYEKL. This CDR3 is 16 amino acids long. The CDR3 region has the DNA TGCGCCAGCAGCCAAGGGCCACTAGCGGGAGCCTACGAGCAGTACTTC. Translating it yields CASSQGPLAGAYEQYF.

V is TRBV28 and J is TRBJ2-3; 9 bases align to TRBD2. V lost 5 bases, J lost 0 bases, and 21 bases stayed unmatched. The CDR3 extends over 21 amino acids. Germline values: CDR1 MDHEN, CDR2 SYDVKM. CDR3 sequence reads: CASSPWIWGSGGSSSTDTQYF. CDR3 nucleotides: TGTGCCAGCAGTCCTTGGATTTGGGGTAGCGGGGGATCCTCTAGCACAGATACGCAGTATTTT. Looking up the rest from reference TRBV28 and TRBJ2-3 gives the full variable domain: DVKVTQSSRYLVKRTGEKVFLECVQDMDHENMFWYRQDPGLGLRLIYFSYDVKMKEKGDIPEGYSVSREKKERFSLILESASTNQTSMYLCASSPWIWGSGGSSSTDTQYFGPGTRLTVL.

The chain joins TRBV15 to TRBJ2-2; D is possibly TRBD1 or TRBD2 (5 bases each). The germline V gene encodes CDR1 LNHNV and CDR2 YYDKDF (reference sequence). CDR3 size: 15 residues. The V end was cut by 4 bases, the J end by 5 bases, with 14 bases between. CDR3 in amino acids: CATSTRGRRTGELFF. CDR3 nucleotide sequence: TGTGCCACCAGCACTCGGGGCCGCCGAACCGGGGAGCTGTTTTTT.

The rearrangement joins TRBV18 to TRBJ1-5; D is undetermined. V shed 3 bases and J shed 5 bases, with 8 bases lying between them. The CDR3 covers 13 residues. In germline, CDR1 is KGHSH, CDR2 LQKENI. The CDR3 coding sequence is TGTGCCAGCTCACCTTTGTCAGATCAGCCCCAGCATTTT. As protein: CASSPLSDQPQHF.

The chain carries TRBV2 and TRBJ2-5; D is undetermined. CDR1 and CDR2 from the germline V gene are SNHLY and FYNNEI. Between the trimmed V and J ends, which lost 10 bases and 2 bases, there was a span of 14 bases. The CDR3 runs 13 residues. The CDR3: CATSREIQETQYF. The CDR3 coding sequence is TGTGCCACCTCGCGAGAAATTCAAGAGACCCAGTACTTC.

The chain couples TRBV7-2 to TRBJ1-1; D perhaps matches TRBD1 (6 bases). Germline loops: CDR1 SGHTA, CDR2 FQGNSA. The germline V and J ends were trimmed by 5 bases and 7 bases, with 17 bases remaining between them. The CDR3 is 14 amino acids. The CDR3 DNA follows: TGTGCCAGCAGCCCACGGGGGCTTTCGGATGAAGCTTTCTTT. It encodes CASSPRGLSDEAFF.

V and J are TRBV7-2 and TRBJ2-3; TRBD2 aligns across 7 bases. V trimming: 5 bases; J trimming: 5 bases; junction bases outside the gene matches: 13. This CDR3 is 16 amino acids long. Per the germline V gene, CDR1 is SGHTA and CDR2 is FQGNSA. CDR3 nucleotides: TGTGCCAGCAGCCCCCTCGGAGGCGGGGGTGGAGATACGCAGTATTTT. Translation gives CASSPLGGGGGDTQYF.

This chain connects TRBV7-9 to TRBJ2-3; D may match TRBD1 or TRBD2 (5 bases each). The CDR3 extends over 15 amino acids. V gave up 3 bases and J gave up 4 bases, with 14 bases separating them. CDR1 SEHNR and CDR2 FQNEAQ come from the germline V gene (reference sequence). The DNA of the CDR3 is TGTGCCAGCAGCTTTGGCGGGTGGGGCGCAGATACGCAGTATTTT. It translates to CASSFGGWGADTQYF.

The V gene is TRBV7-2, the J gene TRBJ2-7, with TRBD2 matching over 8 bases. The CDR3 loop spans 14 amino acids. Trimming removed 4 bases from V and 6 bases from J; junction bases left unmatched: 8. Per the germline V gene, CDR1 is SGHTA and CDR2 is FQGNSA. For the CDR3, the DNA is TGTGCCAGCAGCTCCGGGGGGGGGCCCCTCGAGCAGTACTTC. Translating gives CASSSGGGPLEQYF.